These 4 T cell receptor beta chains were all obtained from the same sample, sequenced in a study of blood T cells in healthy people across ages. The authors ran a second PCR of roughly 7 to 11 cycles using a sample-barcoded 5' primer and a J-beta primer mix. One entry per CDR3 protein, called by TCRdb with MiXCR from the 5' RACE reads. The repertoire holds roughly 1.5 million distinct CDR3 sequences, with about 42% as singletons. Sequencing input: blood. The receptors originated from a woman aged 18-29 years in good health.

This clonotype was observed a few times. V gene TRBV20-1 combines with J gene TRBJ1-2; D gene uncertain. CDR3 size: 13 residues. Trimming cost V 6 bases and J 2 bases, with 13 bases left between them. Germline V gene lookup returns CDR1 DFQATT and CDR2 SNEGSKA (reference sequence). CDR3 sequence reads: CSASRQTNYGYTF. The CDR3 region has the DNA TGCAGTGCCTCTCGACAAACCAACTATGGCTACACCTTC.

The table lists this clonotype with many counts. V is TRBV5-1 and J is TRBJ1-2; D is ambiguous. This CDR3 comprises 13 residues. CDR1 SGHRS and CDR2 YFSETQ come from the germline V gene. Trimming took off 0 bases at V and 3 bases at J, with 6 bases between the two ends. For the CDR3, the DNA is TGCGCCAGCAGCTTGGAGGGAGACTATGGCTACACCTTC. Amino acids: CASSLEGDYGYTF.

This clonotype was observed a handful of times. V is TRBV27 and J is TRBJ2-1; no clear D gene. V was clipped by 6 bases and J by 8 bases, with 11 bases between them. CDR3 length equals 12 residues. The germline gives CDR1 MNHEY, CDR2 SMNVEV (reference sequence). The CDR3 nucleotides are TGTGCCAGCAGGGAAATAAGTCATGAGCAGTTCTTC. This encodes CASREISHEQFF.

This clonotype appeared a few times. This chain uses TRBV9 with TRBJ2-1; 15 bases fit TRBD2. CDR1 SGDLS and CDR2 YYNGEE come from the germline V gene. The CDR3 extends over 16 amino acids. Trimming at V came to 2 bases and at J to 5 bases, leaving 2 bases not matched to a gene. In DNA form, the CDR3 reads TGTGCCAGCAGCGTTAGGACTAGCGGGGGGGACAATGAGCAGTTCTTC. Its translation: CASSVRTSGGDNEQFF.